This T cell receptor (beta chain) was sequenced for a study of naive and memory T cell subsets. The CDR3 extends over 14 amino acids. CDR1 is SGHRS, CDR2 YFSETQ, per germline. With 0 bases removed from V and 0 bases from J, the gap between germline ends came to 6 bases. Both TRBC1 and TRBC2 were covered by a beta constant-region primer of two equimolar oligonucleotides. Nested alpha and beta constant-region primers with the SP2 primer drove four PCR rounds on ligated cDNA. MiXCR was run by TCRdb on the UMI-ligation and nested PCR reads, yielding one entry per CDR3 protein. The sample carries over 90,000 distinct CDR3 sequences, about 10% recorded once. Study-level findings and limits: Possibly reflecting memory cells re-expressing CD45RA, a few larger clonotypes occurred in naive repertoires, especially CD8.

This clonotype has more than one count but fewer than ten. The antigen is unknown. Sequencing was carried out using naive CD4+ T cells from blood. The V gene is TRBV5-1, the J gene TRBJ2-5; D uncertain. This TCR derives from a human donor in good health. For the CDR3, the DNA is TGCGCCAGCAGCTTGGCGGACCACCAAGAGACCCAGTACTTC. Protein product: CASSLADHQETQYF.